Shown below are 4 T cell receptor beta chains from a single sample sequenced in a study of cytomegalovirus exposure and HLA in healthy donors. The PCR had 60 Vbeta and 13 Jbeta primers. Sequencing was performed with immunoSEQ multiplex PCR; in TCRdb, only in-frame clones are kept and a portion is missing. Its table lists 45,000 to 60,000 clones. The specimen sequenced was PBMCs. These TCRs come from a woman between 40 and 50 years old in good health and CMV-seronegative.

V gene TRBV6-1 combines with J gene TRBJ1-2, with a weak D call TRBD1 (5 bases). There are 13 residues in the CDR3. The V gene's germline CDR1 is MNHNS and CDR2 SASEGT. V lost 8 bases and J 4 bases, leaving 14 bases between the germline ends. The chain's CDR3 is CASADTSIYGYTF. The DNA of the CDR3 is TGTGCCAGCGCGGACACTTCGATCTATGGCTACACCTTC.

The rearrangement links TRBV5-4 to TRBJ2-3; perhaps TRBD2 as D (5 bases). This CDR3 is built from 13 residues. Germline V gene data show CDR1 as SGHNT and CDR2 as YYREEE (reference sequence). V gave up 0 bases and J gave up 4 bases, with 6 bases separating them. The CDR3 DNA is TGTGCCAGCAGCTTGGAGGAGGCAGATACGCAGTATTTT. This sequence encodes CASSLEEADTQYF.

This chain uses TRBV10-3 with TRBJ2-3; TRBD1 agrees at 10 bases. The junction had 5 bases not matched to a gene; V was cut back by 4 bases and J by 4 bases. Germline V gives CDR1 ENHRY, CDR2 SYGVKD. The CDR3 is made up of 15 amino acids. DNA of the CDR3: TGTGCCATCAGTGTCGGGACAGGGGTCGCAGATACGCAGTATTTT. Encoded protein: CAISVGTGVADTQYF.

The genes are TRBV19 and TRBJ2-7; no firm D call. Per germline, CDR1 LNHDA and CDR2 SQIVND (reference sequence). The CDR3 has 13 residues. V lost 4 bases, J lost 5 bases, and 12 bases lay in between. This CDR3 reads CASSNLNADEQYF. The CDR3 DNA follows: TGTGCCAGTAGTAACCTAAATGCTGACGAGCAGTACTTC.